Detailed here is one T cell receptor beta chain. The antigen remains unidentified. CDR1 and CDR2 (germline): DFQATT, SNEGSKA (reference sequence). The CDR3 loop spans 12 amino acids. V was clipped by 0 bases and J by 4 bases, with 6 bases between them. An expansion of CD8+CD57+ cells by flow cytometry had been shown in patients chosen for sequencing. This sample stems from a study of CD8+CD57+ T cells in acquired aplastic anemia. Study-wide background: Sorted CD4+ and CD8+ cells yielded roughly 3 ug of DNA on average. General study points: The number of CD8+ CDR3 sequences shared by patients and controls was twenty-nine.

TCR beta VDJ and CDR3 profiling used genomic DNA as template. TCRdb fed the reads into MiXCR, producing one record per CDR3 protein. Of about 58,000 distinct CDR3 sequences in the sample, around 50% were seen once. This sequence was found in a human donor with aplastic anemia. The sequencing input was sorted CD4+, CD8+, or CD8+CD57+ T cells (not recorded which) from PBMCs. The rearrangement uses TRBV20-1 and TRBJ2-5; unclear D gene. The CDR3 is CSARDIGETQYF. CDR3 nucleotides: TGCAGTGCTAGAGATATTGGAGAGACCCAGTACTTC.